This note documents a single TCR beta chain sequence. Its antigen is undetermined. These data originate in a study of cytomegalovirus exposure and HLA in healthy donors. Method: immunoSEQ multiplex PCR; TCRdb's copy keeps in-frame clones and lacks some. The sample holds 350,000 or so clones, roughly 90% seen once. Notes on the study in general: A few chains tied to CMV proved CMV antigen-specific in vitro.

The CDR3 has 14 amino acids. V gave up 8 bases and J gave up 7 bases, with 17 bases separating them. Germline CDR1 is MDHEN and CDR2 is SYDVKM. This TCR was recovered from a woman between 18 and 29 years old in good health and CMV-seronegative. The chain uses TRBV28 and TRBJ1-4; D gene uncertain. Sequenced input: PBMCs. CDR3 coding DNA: TGTGCCAGCGGGAACATCCGAGGAGGTGAAAAACTGTTTTTT. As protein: CASGNIRGGEKLFF.